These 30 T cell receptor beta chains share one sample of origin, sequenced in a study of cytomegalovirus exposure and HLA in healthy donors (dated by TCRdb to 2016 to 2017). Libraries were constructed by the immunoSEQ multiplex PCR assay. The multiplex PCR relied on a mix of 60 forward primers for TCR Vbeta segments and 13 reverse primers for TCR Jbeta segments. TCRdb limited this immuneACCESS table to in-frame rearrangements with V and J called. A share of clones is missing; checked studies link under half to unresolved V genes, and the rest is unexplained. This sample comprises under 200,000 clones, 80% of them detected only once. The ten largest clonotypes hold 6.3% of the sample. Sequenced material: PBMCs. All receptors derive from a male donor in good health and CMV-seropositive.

CDR3 amino acids: CASSLTGQTYEQYF. The CDR3 DNA follows: TGTGCCAGTAGCTTGACAGGCCAGACCTACGAGCAGTACTTC. The rearrangement joins TRBV19 to TRBJ2-7, with D tentatively TRBD1 (6 bases). The germline gives CDR1 LNHDA, CDR2 SQIVND (reference sequence). The CDR3 is made up of 14 amino acids. Trimming shortened V by 6 bases and J by 2 bases, and 14 bases separated the two germline ends.

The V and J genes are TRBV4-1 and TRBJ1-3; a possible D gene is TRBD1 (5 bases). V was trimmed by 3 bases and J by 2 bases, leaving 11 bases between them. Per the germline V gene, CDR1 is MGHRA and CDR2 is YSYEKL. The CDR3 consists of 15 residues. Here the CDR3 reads CASSHAGPPGNTIYF. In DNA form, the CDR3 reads TGCGCCAGCAGCCACGCGGGGCCTCCTGGAAACACCATATATTTT.

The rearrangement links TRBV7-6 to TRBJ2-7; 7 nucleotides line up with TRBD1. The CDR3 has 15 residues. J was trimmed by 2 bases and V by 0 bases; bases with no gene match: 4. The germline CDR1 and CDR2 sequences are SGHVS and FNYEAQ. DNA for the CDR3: TGTGCCAGCAGCTTAGCGCCGGGACAGACCTACGAGCAGTACTTC. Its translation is CASSLAPGQTYEQYF.

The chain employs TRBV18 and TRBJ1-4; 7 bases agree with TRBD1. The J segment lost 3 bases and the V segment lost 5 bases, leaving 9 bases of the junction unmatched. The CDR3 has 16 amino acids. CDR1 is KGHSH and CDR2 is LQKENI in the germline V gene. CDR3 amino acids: CASSTRGQGANEKLFF. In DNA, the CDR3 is TGTGCCAGCTCAACCCGGGGTCAGGGGGCTAATGAAAAACTGTTTTTT.

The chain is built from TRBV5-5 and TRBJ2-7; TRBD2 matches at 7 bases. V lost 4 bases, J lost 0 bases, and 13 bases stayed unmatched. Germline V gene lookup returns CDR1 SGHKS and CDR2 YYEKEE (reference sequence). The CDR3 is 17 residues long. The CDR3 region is CASSRRGVGGSSYEQYF. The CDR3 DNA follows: TGTGCCAGCAGCCGACGGGGGGTGGGGGGTTCCTCCTACGAGCAGTACTTC.

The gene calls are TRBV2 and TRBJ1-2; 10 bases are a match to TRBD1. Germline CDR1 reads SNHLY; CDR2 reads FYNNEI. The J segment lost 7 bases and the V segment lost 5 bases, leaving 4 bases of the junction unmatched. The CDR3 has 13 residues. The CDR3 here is CASSWGQGSGYTF. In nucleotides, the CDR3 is TGTGCCAGCAGTTGGGGACAGGGGAGTGGCTACACCTTC.

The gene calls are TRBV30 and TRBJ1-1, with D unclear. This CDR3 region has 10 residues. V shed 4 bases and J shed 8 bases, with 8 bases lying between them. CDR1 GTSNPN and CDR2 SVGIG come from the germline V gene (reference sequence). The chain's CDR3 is CAWKAREAFF. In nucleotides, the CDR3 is TGTGCCTGGAAAGCGCGAGAAGCTTTCTTT. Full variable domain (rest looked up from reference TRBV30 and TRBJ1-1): SQTIHQWPATLVQPVGSPLSLECTVEGTSNPNLYWYRQAAGRGLQLLFYSVGIGQISSEVPQNLSASRPQDRQFILSSKKLLLSDSGFYLCAWKAREAFFGQGTRLTVV.

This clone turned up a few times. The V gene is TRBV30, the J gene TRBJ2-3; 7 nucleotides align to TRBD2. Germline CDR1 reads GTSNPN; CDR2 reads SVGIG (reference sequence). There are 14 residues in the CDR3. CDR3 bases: TGTGCTTGCCACGGGGAGGGCGGGCCAGATACGCAGTATTTT. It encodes CACHGEGGPDTQYF.

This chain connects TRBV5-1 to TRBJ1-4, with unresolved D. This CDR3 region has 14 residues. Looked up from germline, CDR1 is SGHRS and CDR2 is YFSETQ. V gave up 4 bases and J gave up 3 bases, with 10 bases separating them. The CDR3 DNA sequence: TGCGCCAGCAGCCTGACAAGTCCTAATGAAAAACTGTTTTTT. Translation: CASSLTSPNEKLFF.

In nucleotides, the CDR3 is TGTGCCAGCAGCTCCGGCCTTGCGGCTAATGAAAAACTGTTTTTT. Its protein product is CASSSGLAANEKLFF. The rearrangement uses TRBV7-9 and TRBJ1-4; D gene unclear. V lost 4 bases and J lost 3, with 12 bases in between. The CDR3 is made up of 15 amino acids. In germline, CDR1 is SEHNR, CDR2 FQNEAQ (reference sequence).

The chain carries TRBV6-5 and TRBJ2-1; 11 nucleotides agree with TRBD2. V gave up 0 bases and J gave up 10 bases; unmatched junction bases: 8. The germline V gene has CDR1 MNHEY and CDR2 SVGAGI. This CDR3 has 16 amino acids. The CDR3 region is CASSYSRLAGPAEQFF. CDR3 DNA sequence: TGTGCCAGCAGTTACTCCCGACTAGCGGGACCGGCCGAGCAGTTCTTC.

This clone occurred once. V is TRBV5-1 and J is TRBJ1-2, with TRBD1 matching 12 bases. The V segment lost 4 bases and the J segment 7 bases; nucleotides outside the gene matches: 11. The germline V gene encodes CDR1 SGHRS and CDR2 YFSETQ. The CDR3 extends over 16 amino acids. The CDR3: CASSRDRGLRISGYTF. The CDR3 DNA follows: TGCGCCAGCAGCAGGGACAGGGGGCTCCGGATCTCTGGCTACACCTTC. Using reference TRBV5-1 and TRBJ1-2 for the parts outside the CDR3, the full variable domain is KAGVTQTPRYLIKTRGQQVTLSCSPISGHRSVSWYQQTPGQGLQFLFEYFSETQRNKGNFPGRFSGRQFSNSRSEMNVSTLELGDSALYLCASSRDRGLRISGYTFGSGTRLTVV.

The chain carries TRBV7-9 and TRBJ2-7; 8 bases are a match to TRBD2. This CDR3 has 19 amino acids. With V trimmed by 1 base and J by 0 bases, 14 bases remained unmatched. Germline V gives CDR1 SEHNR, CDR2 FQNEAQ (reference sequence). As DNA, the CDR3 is TGTGCCAGCAGCTTAGACTGGCTGTTCCGGCGGGAGGTCTCCTACGAGCAGTACTTC. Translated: CASSLDWLFRREVSYEQYF.

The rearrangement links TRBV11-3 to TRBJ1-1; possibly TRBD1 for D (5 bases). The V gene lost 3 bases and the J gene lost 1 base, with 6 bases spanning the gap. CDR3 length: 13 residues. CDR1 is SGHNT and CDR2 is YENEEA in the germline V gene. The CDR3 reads CASSFQGNTEAFF. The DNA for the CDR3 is TGTGCCAGCAGCTTCCAGGGGAACACTGAAGCTTTCTTT. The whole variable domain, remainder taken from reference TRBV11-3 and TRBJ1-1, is EAGVVQSPRYKIIEKKQPVAFWCNPISGHNTLYWYLQNLGQGPELLIRYENEEAVDDSQLPKDRFSAERLKGVDSTLKIQPAELGDSAVYLCASSFQGNTEAFFGQGTRLTVV.

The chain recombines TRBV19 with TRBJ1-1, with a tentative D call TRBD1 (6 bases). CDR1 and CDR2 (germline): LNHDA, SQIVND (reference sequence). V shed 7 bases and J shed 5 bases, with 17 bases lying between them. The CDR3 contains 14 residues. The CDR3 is CASNEQGQGTEAFF. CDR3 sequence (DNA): TGTGCCAGTAACGAACAGGGTCAGGGGACTGAAGCTTTCTTT.

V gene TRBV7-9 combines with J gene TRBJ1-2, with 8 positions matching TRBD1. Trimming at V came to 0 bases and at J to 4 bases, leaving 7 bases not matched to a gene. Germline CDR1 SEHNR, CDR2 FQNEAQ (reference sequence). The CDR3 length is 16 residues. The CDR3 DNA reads TGTGCCAGCAGCTTAGCGCCGGGACAGGAGCCCTATGGCTACACCTTC. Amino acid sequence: CASSLAPGQEPYGYTF. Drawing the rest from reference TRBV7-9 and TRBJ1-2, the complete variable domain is DTGVSQNPRHKITKRGQNVTFRCDPISEHNRLYWYRQTLGQGPEFLTYFQNEAQLEKSRLLSDRFSAERPKGSFSTLEIQRTEQGDSAMYLCASSLAPGQEPYGYTFGSGTRLTVV.

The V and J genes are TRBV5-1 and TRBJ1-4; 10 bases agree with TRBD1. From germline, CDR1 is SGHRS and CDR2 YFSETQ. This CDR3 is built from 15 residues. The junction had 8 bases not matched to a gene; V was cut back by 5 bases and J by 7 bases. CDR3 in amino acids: CASSLGGTGAEKLFF. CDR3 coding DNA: TGCGCCAGCAGTCTTGGGGGGACAGGGGCTGAAAAACTGTTTTTT.

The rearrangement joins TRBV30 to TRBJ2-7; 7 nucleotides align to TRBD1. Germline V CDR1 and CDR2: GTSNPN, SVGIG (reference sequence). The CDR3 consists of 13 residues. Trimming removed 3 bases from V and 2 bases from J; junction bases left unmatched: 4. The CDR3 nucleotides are TGTGCCTGGAGAGGGGGCGGCCCCTACGAGCAGTACTTC. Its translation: CAWRGGGPYEQYF.

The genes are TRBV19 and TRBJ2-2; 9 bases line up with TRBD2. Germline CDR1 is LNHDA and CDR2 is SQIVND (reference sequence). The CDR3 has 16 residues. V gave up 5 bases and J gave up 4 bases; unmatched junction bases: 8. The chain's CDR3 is CASSSLGSGGTGELFF. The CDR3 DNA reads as TGTGCCAGTAGTTCCTTGGGTAGCGGGGGCACCGGGGAGCTGTTTTTT. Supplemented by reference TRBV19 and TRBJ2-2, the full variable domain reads DGGITQSPKYLFRKEGQNVTLSCEQNLNHDAMYWYRQDPGQGLRLIYYSQIVNDFQKGDIAEGYSVSREKKESFPLTVTSAQKNPTAFYLCASSSLGSGGTGELFFGEGSRLTVL.

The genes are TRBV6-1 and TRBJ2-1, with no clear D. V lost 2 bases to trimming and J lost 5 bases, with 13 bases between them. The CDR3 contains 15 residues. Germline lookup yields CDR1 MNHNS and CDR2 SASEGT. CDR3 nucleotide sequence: TGTGCCAGCAGTGAACGAAGCGCCAATAACAATGAGCAGTTCTTC. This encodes CASSERSANNNEQFF.

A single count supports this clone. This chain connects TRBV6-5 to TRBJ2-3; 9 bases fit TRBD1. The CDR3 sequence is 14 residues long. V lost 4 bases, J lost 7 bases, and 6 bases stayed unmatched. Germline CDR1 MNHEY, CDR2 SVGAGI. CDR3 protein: CASSSTGGTNTQYF. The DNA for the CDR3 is TGTGCCAGCAGTTCGACAGGGGGGACGAATACGCAGTATTTT.

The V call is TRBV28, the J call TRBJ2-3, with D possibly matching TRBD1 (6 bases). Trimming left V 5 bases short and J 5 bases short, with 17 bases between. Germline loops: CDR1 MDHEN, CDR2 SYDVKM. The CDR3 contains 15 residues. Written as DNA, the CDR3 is TGTGCCAGCAGTCAAGGGGGACCGCGAGGAGATACGCAGTATTTT. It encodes CASSQGGPRGDTQYF.

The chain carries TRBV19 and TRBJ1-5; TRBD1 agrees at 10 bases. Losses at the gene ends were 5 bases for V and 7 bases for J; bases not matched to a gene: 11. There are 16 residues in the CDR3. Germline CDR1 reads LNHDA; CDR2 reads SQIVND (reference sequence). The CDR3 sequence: CASSGWGQGWFQPQHF. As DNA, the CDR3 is TGTGCCAGTAGTGGGTGGGGACAGGGGTGGTTCCAGCCCCAGCATTTT.

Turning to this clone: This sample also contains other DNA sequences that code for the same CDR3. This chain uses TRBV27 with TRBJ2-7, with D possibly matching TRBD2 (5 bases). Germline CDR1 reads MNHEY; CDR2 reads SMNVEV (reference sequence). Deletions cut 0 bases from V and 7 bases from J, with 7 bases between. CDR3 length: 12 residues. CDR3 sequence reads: CASSLSGGEQYF. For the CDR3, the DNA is TGTGCCAGCAGTTTATCTGGCGGGGAGCAGTACTTC.

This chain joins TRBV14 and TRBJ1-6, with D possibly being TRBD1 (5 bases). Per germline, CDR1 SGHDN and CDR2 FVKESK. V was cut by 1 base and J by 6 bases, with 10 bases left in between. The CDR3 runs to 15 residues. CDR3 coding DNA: TGTGCCAGCAGCCAAGTAGGCCAGGGTAATTCACCCCTCCACTTT. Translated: CASSQVGQGNSPLHF.

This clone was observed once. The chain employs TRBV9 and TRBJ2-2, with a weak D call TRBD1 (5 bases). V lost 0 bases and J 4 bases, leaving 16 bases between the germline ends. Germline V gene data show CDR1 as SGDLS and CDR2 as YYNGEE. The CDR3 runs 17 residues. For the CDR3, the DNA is TGTGCCAGCAGCGTAGCAGGGCAGGGCTGGGGCACCGGGGAGCTGTTTTTT. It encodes CASSVAGQGWGTGELFF. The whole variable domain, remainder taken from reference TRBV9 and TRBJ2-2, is DSGVTQTPKHLITATGQRVTLRCSPRSGDLSVYWYQQSLDQGLQFLIQYYNGEERAKGNILERFSAQQFPDLHSELNLSSLELGDSALYFCASSVAGQGWGTGELFFGEGSRLTVL.

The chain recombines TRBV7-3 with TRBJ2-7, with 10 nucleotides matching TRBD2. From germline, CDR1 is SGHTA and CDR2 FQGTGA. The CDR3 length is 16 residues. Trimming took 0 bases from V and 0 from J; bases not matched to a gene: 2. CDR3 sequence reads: CASSLTASGSSYEQYF. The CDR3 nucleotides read TGTGCCAGCAGCTTAACGGCTAGCGGGAGCTCCTACGAGCAGTACTTC.

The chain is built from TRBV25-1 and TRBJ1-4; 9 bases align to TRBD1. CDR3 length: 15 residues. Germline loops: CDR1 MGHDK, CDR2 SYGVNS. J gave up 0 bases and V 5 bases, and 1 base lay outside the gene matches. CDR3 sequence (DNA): TGTGCCAGCAGTAGACAGGGGGCAACTAATGAAAAACTGTTTTTT. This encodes CASSRQGATNEKLFF.

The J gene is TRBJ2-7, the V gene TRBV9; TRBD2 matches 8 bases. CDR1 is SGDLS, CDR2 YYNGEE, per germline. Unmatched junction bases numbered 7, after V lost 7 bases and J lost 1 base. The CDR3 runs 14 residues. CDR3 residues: CASGAGGPSYEQYF. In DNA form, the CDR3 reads TGTGCCAGCGGTGCGGGAGGCCCATCCTACGAGCAGTACTTC.

The DNA for the CDR3 is TGTGCCAGCTCACCGACTGAGTGGGCCTACGAGCAGTACTTC. The encoded protein is CASSPTEWAYEQYF. V and J are TRBV18 and TRBJ2-7; D ambiguous. The germline V and J ends were trimmed by 3 bases and 2 bases, with 11 bases remaining between them. Germline lookup yields CDR1 KGHSH and CDR2 LQKENI. The CDR3 spans 14 residues. Based on the CDR3 plus reference TRBV18 and TRBJ2-7, the full variable domain is NAGVMQNPRHLVRRRGQEARLRCSPMKGHSHVYWYRQLPEEGLKFMVYLQKENIIDESGMPKERFSAEFPKEGPSILRIQQVVRGDSAAYFCASSPTEWAYEQYFGPGTRLTVT.